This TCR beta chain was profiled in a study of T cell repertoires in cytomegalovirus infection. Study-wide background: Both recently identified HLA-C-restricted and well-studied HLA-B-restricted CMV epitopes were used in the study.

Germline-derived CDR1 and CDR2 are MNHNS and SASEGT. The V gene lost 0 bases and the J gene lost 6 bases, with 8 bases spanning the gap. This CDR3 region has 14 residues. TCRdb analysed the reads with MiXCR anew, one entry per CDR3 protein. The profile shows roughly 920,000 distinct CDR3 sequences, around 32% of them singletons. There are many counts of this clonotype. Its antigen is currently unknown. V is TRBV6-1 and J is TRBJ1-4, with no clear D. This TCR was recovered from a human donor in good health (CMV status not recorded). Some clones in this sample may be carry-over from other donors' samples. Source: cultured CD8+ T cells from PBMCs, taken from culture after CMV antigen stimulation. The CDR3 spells CASSEAGRYEKLFF. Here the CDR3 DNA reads TGTGCCAGCAGTGAAGCAGGGAGGTATGAAAAACTGTTTTTT.